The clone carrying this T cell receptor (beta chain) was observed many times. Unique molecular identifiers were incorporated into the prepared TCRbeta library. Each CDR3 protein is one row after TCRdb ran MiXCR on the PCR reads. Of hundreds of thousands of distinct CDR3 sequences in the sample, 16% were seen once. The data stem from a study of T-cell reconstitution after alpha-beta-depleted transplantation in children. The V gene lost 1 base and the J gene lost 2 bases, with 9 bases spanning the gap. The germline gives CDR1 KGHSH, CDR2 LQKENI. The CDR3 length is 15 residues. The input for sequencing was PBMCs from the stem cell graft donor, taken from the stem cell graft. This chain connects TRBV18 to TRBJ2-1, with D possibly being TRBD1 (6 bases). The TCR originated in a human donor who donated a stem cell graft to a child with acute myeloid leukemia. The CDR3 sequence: CASSPRQGTYNEQFF. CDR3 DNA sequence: TGTGCCAGCTCACCACGGCAGGGGACCTACAATGAGCAGTTCTTC.